This T cell receptor (beta chain) was captured by sequencing in a study of shared T cell receptors in the human thymus. Profiling relied on immunoSEQ multiplex PCR, and the TCRdb table lists in-frame clones only, not all of them. The table lists some 640,000 clones, approximately 87% of them singletons. The same sample was also used in a study of human thymus T cells.

Sequenced input: thymocytes. The source is a boy in the first two years of life with a congenital heart defect.

CDR3 residues: CASSAGLAGGCEQYF. CDR3 coding DNA: TGTGCCAGCAGCGCAGGACTAGCGGGAGGATGCGAGCAGTACTTC. The chain recombines TRBV5-6 with TRBJ2-7, with 14 bases fitting TRBD2. V shed 4 bases and J 6 bases; nucleotides not matched to a gene: 6. The CDR3 covers 15 residues. The V gene's germline CDR1 is SGHDT and CDR2 YYEEEE.